Detailed here is one T cell receptor beta chain. What it binds is unknown. The time point here: week 35, safety follow-up. Mutant IDH1 20-mer peptide, at 300 ug, made up each vaccine dose, with topical imiquimod. This specimen comes from a study of a mutant IDH1 vaccine in newly diagnosed glioma. Measured with immunoSEQ multiplex PCR; TCRdb has only the in-frame clones, and not every one. This table has fewer than 45,000 clones, 81% appearing once. Germline CDR1 reads MDHEN; CDR2 reads SYDVKM. Trimming took 5 bases from V and 2 from J, leaving 12 bases between them. The CDR3 runs to 14 residues. V and J are TRBV28 and TRBJ2-5, with D possibly matching TRBD2 (5 bases). Sequenced here: PBMCs, sampled from a glioma patient whose treatment included an IDH1 peptide vaccine. The source of this sequence is a middle-aged woman with glioma. Some clones in this sample may be carry-over from other donors' samples. CDR3 nucleotide sequence: TGTGCCAGCAGTAAAGCGGAGAGACAAGAGACCCAGTACTTC. Protein: CASSKAERQETQYF.